Listed here are 30 T cell receptor beta chains from one sample, sequenced in a study of T cells after yellow fever vaccination. TCRdb passed the 5' RACE reads through MiXCR, listing each CDR3 protein once. This sample has under 500,000 distinct CDR3 sequences; roughly a sixth occur once, and the top ten carry 18%. The starting material was PBMCs, obtained before the yellow fever booster vaccination. All receptors derive from a man aged 18 to 29 who received the YFV17D yellow fever vaccine.

J is TRBJ1-2 and V is TRBV7-2; D uncertain. The CDR3 totals 15 residues. Trimming took 3 bases from V and 2 from J, leaving 13 bases between them. Germline V CDR1 and CDR2: SGHTA, FQGNSA. This CDR3 reads CASSFGATGNYGYTF. In DNA form, the CDR3 reads TGTGCCAGCAGCTTTGGAGCCACCGGCAACTATGGCTACACCTTC.

V usage is TRBV5-6 and J usage is TRBJ2-5; TRBD1 is a possible D gene (5 bases). The V and J ends lost 2 bases and 4 bases respectively, with 12 bases between them. Germline V CDR1 and CDR2: SGHDT, YYEEEE. The length of the CDR3 is 14 residues. The CDR3 protein is CASSFYQGGETQYF. As DNA, the CDR3 is TGTGCCAGCAGCTTCTATCAGGGCGGAGAGACCCAGTACTTC. Together with reference TRBV5-6 and TRBJ2-5, the CDR3 gives the full variable domain: DAGVTQSPTHLIKTRGQQVTLRCSPKSGHDTVSWYQQALGQGPQFIFQYYEEEERQRGNFPDRFSGHQFPNYSSELNVNALLLGDSALYLCASSFYQGGETQYFGPGTRLLVL.

This clonotype was counted between two and nine times. The junction and the germline gene differ at one end; a read error may be behind it. This sequence joins TRBV7-7 and TRBJ2-3; D is undetermined. Per the germline V gene, CDR1 is SSHAT and CDR2 is FNYEAQ (reference sequence). This CDR3 is built from 15 residues. The CDR3 loop reads CASSQLSNSTDTQYF. The CDR3 nucleotides read TGTGCTAGCAGCCAGCTTAGCAATAGCACAGATACGCAGTATTTT.

The chain recombines TRBV7-2 with TRBJ2-7; D may be TRBD2 (6 bases). Germline-derived CDR1 and CDR2 are SGHTA and FQGNSA. Trimming cost V 3 bases and J 2 bases, with 14 bases left between them. The length of the CDR3 is 15 residues. The DNA for the CDR3 is TGTGCCAGCAGCTTTCAAGGGACTTCAGCCTACGAGCAGTACTTC. This codes for CASSFQGTSAYEQYF.

The chain couples TRBV2 to TRBJ1-5, with TRBD1 identical over 7 bases. J was trimmed by 5 bases and V by 5 bases; bases with no gene match: 9. CDR3 length equals 15 residues. Germline V gene sequence: CDR1 SNHLY, CDR2 FYNNEI. CDR3 sequence: CASSSGTTGHQPQHF. CDR3 in DNA: TGTGCCAGCAGTTCCGGGACGACAGGGCATCAGCCCCAGCATTTT.

The chain combines TRBV4-3 with TRBJ2-7; D tentatively reads TRBD1 or TRBD2 (5 bases each). Looked up from germline, CDR1 is LGHNA and CDR2 is YSLEER. The V end was cut by 3 bases, the J end by 7 bases, with 16 bases between. CDR3 length: 14 amino acids. The CDR3 sequence is CASSQPGTAGEQYV. The CDR3 bases are TGCGCCAGCAGCCAGCCCGGGACGGCCGGGGAGCAGTACGTC.

This clonotype was counted a few times. This sequence joins TRBV5-1 and TRBJ1-5; D not resolved. The V gene lost 0 bases and the J gene lost 6 bases, with 4 bases spanning the gap. This CDR3 has 12 residues. Germline CDR1 is SGHRS and CDR2 is YFSETQ. The CDR3 region has the DNA TGCGCCAGCAGCTTGGTTAGTCAGCCCCAGCATTTT. This sequence encodes CASSLVSQPQHF.

This clonotype was observed at least ten times. The genes are TRBV6-5 and TRBJ2-1; no definite D call. Germline CDR1 MNHEY, CDR2 SVGAGI. V dropped 0 bases and J dropped 9 bases, with 12 bases sitting between them. The CDR3 has 14 amino acids. The CDR3 sequence is CASSYSAAWGEQFF. In DNA form, the CDR3 reads TGTGCCAGCAGTTACTCGGCAGCTTGGGGTGAGCAGTTCTTC.

This chain connects TRBV10-2 to TRBJ2-2, with D perhaps matching TRBD2 (6 bases). Trimming took off 8 bases at V and 4 bases at J, with 11 bases between the two ends. In germline, CDR1 is WSHSY, CDR2 SAAADI. The CDR3 totals 13 residues. CDR3 residues: CASQGLATGELFF. The CDR3 DNA reads as TGCGCCAGCCAGGGACTCGCCACCGGGGAGCTGTTTTTT.

In its sample, this clonotype was seen a few times. This chain uses TRBV3-2 with TRBJ2-2. TRBV3-2 is recorded as a pseudogene. This CDR3 comprises 12 residues. CDR3 nucleotide sequence: TGTGCCAGCAGCCCGGATATCGGGGAGCTGTTTTTT. Residues: CASSPDIGELFF.

The table lists this clonotype with a few counts. This chain joins TRBV7-6 and TRBJ2-2, with 8 positions matching TRBD2. Unmatched junction bases numbered 7, after V lost 2 bases and J lost 5 bases. The germline gives CDR1 SGHVS, CDR2 FNYEAQ. This CDR3 has 16 residues. CDR3 loop: CASSLRSAGGTGELFF. In DNA, the CDR3 is TGTGCCAGCAGCTTAAGGTCCGCGGGGGGTACCGGGGAGCTGTTTTTT.

This clonotype came up a few times. V and J are TRBV5-1 and TRBJ2-5, with 14 bases matching TRBD2. V lost 7 bases, J lost 4 bases, and 6 bases stayed unmatched. In germline, CDR1 is SGHRS, CDR2 YFSETQ. CDR3 length: 15 amino acids. The CDR3 nucleotides read TGCGCCAGCGCGGGACTAGCGGGGGTGCGAGAGACCCAGTACTTC. Encoded protein: CASAGLAGVRETQYF.

The DNA of the CDR3 is TGTGCCAGCAGCCAAGCTTGGGTAGCGGGGCGGGCAGATACGCAGTATTTT. It yields the protein CASSQAWVAGRADTQYF. The chain recombines TRBV3-1 with TRBJ2-3; TRBD2 aligns across 8 bases. CDR3 size: 17 residues. Germline-derived CDR1 and CDR2 are LGHDT and YNNKEL (reference sequence). J was trimmed by 4 bases and V by 1 base; bases with no gene match: 10.

CDR3 DNA: TGTGCCAGCAGTGCTTACCGGGTTGGCTACACCTTC. It translates to CASSAYRVGYTF. V gene TRBV6-2 or TRBV6-3 combines with J gene TRBJ1-2; D unresolved. This CDR3 is built from 12 residues. Germline V lookup: CDR1 MNHEY, CDR2 SVGEGT. Trimming took 5 bases from V and 7 from J, leaving 11 bases between them.

This clonotype was counted only a few times. The chain is built from TRBV27 and TRBJ2-1; tentatively, D is TRBD2 (7 bases). Germline loops: CDR1 MNHEY, CDR2 SMNVEV (reference sequence). The ends were cut back, 7 bases at V and 6 bases at J, with 22 bases in the middle. The length of the CDR3 is 16 residues. This CDR3 reads CASTLGGPLYANEQFF. The CDR3 DNA follows: TGTGCCAGCACCCTGGGGGGGCCCTTGTACGCCAATGAGCAGTTCTTC.

This clonotype was found a few times. The V and J genes are TRBV5-1 and TRBJ2-5; the match to TRBD2 covers 12 bases. Germline loops: CDR1 SGHRS, CDR2 YFSETQ. V dropped 0 bases and J dropped 3; count of bases not matched to a gene: 3. The CDR3 length is 16 residues. CDR3 region: CASSLGGLAGKETQYF. CDR3 sequence (DNA): TGCGCCAGCAGCTTGGGTGGACTAGCGGGGAAAGAGACCCAGTACTTC. Drawing the rest from reference TRBV5-1 and TRBJ2-5, the complete variable domain is KAGVTQTPRYLIKTRGQQVTLSCSPISGHRSVSWYQQTPGQGLQFLFEYFSETQRNKGNFPGRFSGRQFSNSRSEMNVSTLELGDSALYLCASSLGGLAGKETQYFGPGTRLLVL.

The chain has TRBV29-1 and TRBJ2-1, with D uncertain. Germline V CDR1 and CDR2: SQVTM, ANQGSEA. The CDR3 is made up of 12 amino acids. V lost 7 bases and J lost 8, with 15 bases in between. The CDR3 DNA reads TGCAGCGCCATACAGTCGAAAGATGAGCAGTTCTTC. This translates into CSAIQSKDEQFF.

The chain uses TRBV29-1 and TRBJ1-1; 9 bases are shared with TRBD1. Trimming at V came to 6 bases and at J to 4 bases, leaving 6 bases not matched to a gene. CDR3 length equals 13 residues. Germline assignment: CDR1 SQVTM and CDR2 ANQGSEA. The chain's CDR3 is CSVYPGQGTEAFF. DNA for the CDR3: TGCAGCGTGTACCCGGGACAGGGCACTGAAGCTTTCTTT.

V usage is TRBV19 and J usage is TRBJ2-3; D might be TRBD2 (5 bases). V lost 3 bases and J 0 bases, leaving 10 bases between the germline ends. The CDR3 is 15 amino acids. Per germline, CDR1 LNHDA and CDR2 SQIVND (reference sequence). The CDR3 protein is CASSISGESTDTQYF. CDR3 in DNA: TGTGCCAGTAGTATCAGCGGCGAAAGCACAGATACGCAGTATTTT.

The chain combines TRBV2 with TRBJ1-1, with TRBD1 as a possible D gene (5 bases). Germline CDR1 and CDR2: SNHLY and FYNNEI. Trimming pared 5 bases from V and 1 base from J, leaving 14 bases between. The CDR3 loop spans 15 amino acids. In DNA form, the CDR3 reads TGTGCCAGCAGTCGGGGGGGTTCGGCGAACACTGAAGCTTTCTTT. Translated: CASSRGGSANTEAFF. Full variable domain (remainder filled in from reference TRBV2 and TRBJ1-1): EPEVTQTPSHQVTQMGQEVILRCVPISNHLYFYWYRQILGQKVEFLVSFYNNEISEKSEIFDDQFSVERPDGSNFTLKIRSTKLEDSAMYFCASSRGGSANTEAFFGQGTRLTVV.

The CDR3 nucleotides are TGTGCCAGTAGTCATAGGGAGCTGGGTCCCCCCTTAAGGATTCAGTACTTC. Translation: CASSHRELGPPLRIQYF. The chain uses TRBV19 and TRBJ2-4, with D possibly TRBD2 on 5 matching bases. CDR3 length equals 17 residues. V was trimmed by 5 bases and J by 10 bases, leaving 27 bases between them. Germline-derived CDR1 and CDR2 are LNHDA and SQIVND (reference sequence).

The V call is TRBV6-2 or TRBV6-3, the J call TRBJ2-5, with D perhaps TRBD1 or TRBD2 (5 bases each). The CDR3 contains 12 residues. Trimming took 0 bases from V and 7 from J, leaving 6 bases between them. Per the germline V gene, CDR1 is MNHEY and CDR2 is SVGEGT. The CDR3 DNA reads TGTGCCAGCAGTTACTCGAGGGGGACCCAGTACTTC. This translates into CASSYSRGTQYF.

This clonotype came up a few times. The chain carries TRBV5-5 and TRBJ2-3; D is uncertain. The germline V and J ends were trimmed by 4 bases and 2 bases, with 5 bases remaining between them. Looked up from germline, CDR1 is SGHKS and CDR2 is YYEKEE (reference sequence). The CDR3 length is 12 residues. CDR3 DNA sequence: TGTGCCAGCAGCCCCCACACAGATACGCAGTATTTT. Protein: CASSPHTDTQYF.

This clonotype has just a few counts. The V gene is TRBV11-2, the J gene TRBJ2-5; TRBD2 might be the D (5 bases). The V gene lost 1 base and the J gene lost 7 bases, with 16 bases spanning the gap. Germline assignment: CDR1 SGHAT and CDR2 FQNNGV. This CDR3 has 15 amino acids. CDR3 loop: CASSLGSTPGMTQYF. For the CDR3, the DNA is TGTGCCAGCAGCTTAGGGTCTACGCCGGGAATGACCCAGTACTTC.

The CDR3 coding sequence is TGTGCCAGCTCGCGACCGGGACAGGGGGCGGTCGGCTATGGCTACACCTTC. As protein: CASSRPGQGAVGYGYTF. This chain joins TRBV18 and TRBJ1-2; 12 nucleotides match TRBD1. The CDR3 runs 17 residues. Losses at the gene ends were 6 bases for V and 4 bases for J; bases not matched to a gene: 12. CDR1 is KGHSH and CDR2 is LQKENI in the germline V gene.

The chain is built from TRBV4-1 and TRBJ2-5; weak D call: TRBD1 (8 bases). The CDR3 is 14 residues long. Germline V gene sequence: CDR1 MGHRA, CDR2 YSYEKL. V lost 6 bases and J lost 5, with 16 bases in between. The CDR3 loop is CASREQGGEETQYF. The CDR3 DNA sequence: TGCGCCAGCAGAGAACAGGGGGGGGAGGAGACCCAGTACTTC.

This clonotype was seen more than once but under ten times. The CDR3 protein is CASSLVGGGHADTQYF. The CDR3 DNA follows: TGTGCCAGCAGTTTAGTGGGCGGGGGGCATGCAGATACGCAGTATTTT. The genes are TRBV27 and TRBJ2-3; 8 bases are a match to TRBD2. After removal of 2 bases from V and 4 bases from J, the junction contained 8 bases not matched to a gene. CDR1 MNHEY and CDR2 SMNVEV come from the germline V gene (reference sequence). This CDR3 is 16 amino acids long.

This chain joins TRBV6-5 and TRBJ2-3; 7 positions match TRBD2. CDR1 MNHEY and CDR2 SVGAGI come from the germline V gene. This CDR3 region has 15 residues. The ends lost 5 bases at V and 0 bases at J; junction bases unmatched: 5. CDR3: CASSRAGPSTDTQYF. CDR3 nucleotides: TGTGCCAGCAGTCGAGCGGGGCCTAGCACAGATACGCAGTATTTT.

The chain uses TRBV2 and TRBJ2-7; D call uncertain. Trimming stripped 4 bases from V and 2 bases from J, with 9 bases between. The CDR3 length is 13 residues. Per germline, CDR1 SNHLY and CDR2 FYNNEI. The CDR3 bases are TGTGCCAGCAGTGGCTACGGGCCCTACGAGCAGTACTTC. It yields the protein CASSGYGPYEQYF.

This clonotype was counted only a few times. This chain links TRBV7-2 with TRBJ1-2; D is undetermined. CDR1 and CDR2 (germline): SGHTA, FQGNSA. The CDR3 runs to 15 residues. V was cut by 5 bases and J by 2 bases, with 15 bases left in between. CDR3 DNA: TGTGCCAGCAGCCGAGAATTGAGGAGAAACTATGGCTACACCTTC. This codes for CASSRELRRNYGYTF.